In its sample, the clone carrying this TCR beta chain was seen many times. There are 13 residues in the CDR3. The V gene's germline CDR1 is SGHTA and CDR2 FQGNSA. Trimming removed 4 bases from V and 9 bases from J, with 13 bases in between. MiXCR was run by TCRdb on the RT-PCR reads, yielding one entry per CDR3 protein. The sample has about 680,000 distinct CDR3 sequences; about 14% are singletons. The source material was memory CD4+ T cells from blood. V gene TRBV7-2 combines with J gene TRBJ1-5; possible D gene TRBD1, 5 bases. The receptor's source is a female donor in good health, serving as a healthy control. The CDR3 here is CASSSDTTTPQHF. The CDR3 DNA follows: TGTGCCAGCAGCTCGGACACAACGACGCCCCAGCATTTT.